A selection of T cell receptor beta chains follows, all from one sample in a study of shared clonotypes between healthy human individuals. Measured with immunoSEQ multiplex PCR; TCRdb has only the in-frame clones, and not every one. Counted here are around 550,000 clones, roughly 95% occurring once; the ten biggest clones make up 0.11%. The sequenced sample was naive CD8+ T cells sorted from blood. The source is a woman in her 30s in good health. CDR3s include the opening cysteine and the closing phenylalanine or tryptophan. The order of the fields is V gene, clone size, J gene, D gene, CDR3 protein, CDR3 DNA. A D gene is named only where the DNA matches it firmly. Some rows mark clone size as missing; the rest say once, few, many or name a class of expanded clone.

>TRBV28|few|TRBJ2-7|-
CASRRGYEQYF
TGTGCCAGCAGGAGAGGTTACGAGCAGTACTTC
>TRBV5-6|-|TRBJ2-7|TRBD1
CASSLTGGSEQYF
TGTGCCAGCAGCTTAACAGGGGGCTCCGAGCAGTACTTC
>TRBV25-1|-|TRBJ2-7|-
CASSETSGAGTRYEQYF
TGTGCCAGCAGTGAAACCTCTGGAGCCGGGACACGTTACGAGCAGTACTTC
>TRBV18|once|TRBJ1-4|-
CASSLPSGQAEKLFF
TGTGCCAGCTCACTCCCTTCGGGGCAGGCTGAAAAACTGTTTTTT
>TRBV15|-|TRBJ2-5|-
CATSRLDNTVAQETQYF
TGTGCCACCAGCAGATTGGACAACACCGTAGCTCAAGAGACCCAGTACTTC
>TRBV6-5|-|TRBJ2-7|-
CASSYGEGVGEQYF
TGTGCCAGCAGTTACGGTGAGGGGGTCGGCGAGCAGTACTTC
>TRBV7-8|-|TRBJ2-7|-
CASSSEQDGAYEQYF
TGTGCCAGCAGCTCCGAACAGGACGGAGCCTACGAGCAGTACTTC
>TRBV6-4|-|TRBJ1-2|-
CASSDFLVGSYGYTF
TGTGCCAGCAGTGACTTTCTGGTAGGGAGCTATGGCTACACCTTC
>TRBV5-1|-|TRBJ2-7|TRBD2
CASSSRTSGASYEQYF
TGCGCCAGCAGCTCACGGACTAGCGGAGCCTCCTACGAGCAGTACTTC
>TRBV27|-|TRBJ2-7|TRBD2
CASNPRGEGTYEQYF
TGTGCCAGCAACCCTCGGGGGGAAGGTACCTACGAGCAGTACTTC
>TRBV9|few|TRBJ2-2|TRBD1
CASRAGTEYTGELFF
TGTGCCAGCAGGGCCGGGACAGAATACACCGGGGAGCTGTTTTTT
>TRBV14|-|TRBJ2-1|-
CASSQGVTGVYNEQFF
TGTGCCAGCAGCCAAGGGGTCACCGGTGTCTACAATGAGCAGTTCTTC
>TRBV2|-|TRBJ2-7|TRBD1
CASSEGGQGPSYEQYF
TGTGCCAGCAGTGAAGGGGGACAGGGGCCCAGCTACGAGCAGTACTTC
>TRBV7-2|once|TRBJ2-7|TRBD2
CASSPRQAGGPLRYEQYF
TGTGCCAGCAGCCCCCGCCAAGCGGGAGGGCCTCTAAGATACGAGCAGTACTTC
>TRBV13|-|TRBJ2-3|TRBD2
CASSLGGLAEDTQYF
TGTGCCAGCAGCTTAGGAGGACTAGCGGAAGATACGCAGTATTTT
>TRBV5-6|-|TRBJ1-1|TRBD1
CASSLPGTGILGTEAFF
TGTGCCAGCAGCTTGCCCGGGACAGGGATCCTGGGGACTGAAGCTTTCTTT
>TRBV6-6|-|TRBJ2-3|-
CASSYGGRHTDTQYF
TGTGCCAGCAGTTACGGGGGGCGTCACACAGATACGCAGTATTTT
>TRBV28|-|TRBJ1-2|-
CASSLLQLYGYTF
TGTGCCAGCAGTTTACTACAGTTGTATGGCTACACCTTC
>TRBV4-1|-|TRBJ2-2|-
CASSQDWETGELFF
TGCGCCAGCAGCCAAGATTGGGAGACCGGGGAGCTGTTTTTT
>TRBV18|-|TRBJ2-7|-
CASSPGDNEQYF
TGTGCCAGCTCACCGGGGGACAACGAGCAGTACTTC
>TRBV15|-|TRBJ1-1|-
CATSRDWWGTEAFF
TGTGCCACCAGCAGAGACTGGTGGGGAACTGAAGCTTTCTTT
>TRBV28|-|TRBJ1-2|-
CASSSSVRVSFLSNYGYTF
TGTGCCAGCAGTTCCTCCGTCAGGGTCAGCTTCCTTTCTAACTATGGCTACACCTTC
>TRBV6-1|-|TRBJ2-7|-
CASSEALGRGYEQYF
TGTGCCAGCAGTGAAGCGCTCGGGAGAGGTTACGAGCAGTACTTC
>TRBV7-7|-|TRBJ2-1|-
CASSLVGHNEQFF
TGTGCCAGCAGCTTAGTCGGGCACAATGAGCAGTTCTTC
>TRBV7-6|-|TRBJ2-1|-
CASSLAHNEQFF
TGTGCCAGCAGCTTAGCGCACAATGAGCAGTTCTTC
>TRBV27|-|TRBJ2-7|-
CASSLAVGKEQYF
TGTGCCAGCAGTTTAGCCGTCGGGAAAGAGCAGTACTTC
>TRBV12-5|once|TRBJ1-5|-
CASGYKDLGWDSNQPQHF
TGTGCTAGTGGGTATAAGGACTTAGGGTGGGATAGCAATCAGCCCCAGCATTTT
>TRBV6-6|-|TRBJ2-7|TRBD2
CASRPAGVSYEQYF
TGTGCCAGCAGGCCCGCGGGAGTCTCCTACGAGCAGTACTTC
>TRBV28|once|TRBJ2-7|-
CGSKEPGYEQYF
TGTGGGTCTAAGGAGCCGGGGTACGAGCAGTACTTC
>TRBV7-9|-|TRBJ1-2|-
CASSPQQLNYGYTF
TGTGCCAGCAGCCCCCAACAATTGAACTATGGCTACACCTTC
>TRBV9|-|TRBJ2-7|TRBD2
CASSVGAGAYEQYF
TGTGCCAGCAGCGTAGGAGCGGGGGCCTACGAGCAGTACTTC
>TRBV27|-|TRBJ2-3|TRBD2
CASSLGTSGTDTQYF
TGTGCCAGCAGTTTGGGGACTAGCGGCACAGATACGCAGTATTTT
>TRBV28|-|TRBJ2-7|-
CASSLYQTYEQYF
TGTGCCAGCAGTTTATACCAGACCTACGAGCAGTACTTC
>TRBV28|once|TRBJ1-2|-
CASSDPDYSNYGYTF
TGTGCCAGCAGCGACCCGGACTATTCCAACTATGGCTACACCTTC
>TRBV2|-|TRBJ2-7|-
CASSVAGNYEQYF
TGTGCCAGCAGTGTGGCAGGAAACTACGAGCAGTACTTC
>TRBV28|-|TRBJ2-7|TRBD2
CASSFGLAGILSYEQYF
TGTGCCAGCAGTTTCGGGCTAGCGGGGATTCTCTCCTACGAGCAGTACTTC
>TRBV4-2|-|TRBJ2-5|TRBD1
CASSPYTGTGGTWETQYF
TGTGCCAGCAGCCCATATACCGGGACAGGGGGGACATGGGAGACCCAGTACTTC
>TRBV19|-|TRBJ2-7|-
CASKSATSTRYEQYF
TGTGCCAGTAAGTCGGCTACTAGTACCCGCTACGAGCAGTACTTC
>TRBV28|-|TRBJ1-4|-
CASSFFGFNEKLFF
TGTGCCAGCAGTTTTTTCGGATTTAATGAAAAACTGTTTTTT
>TRBV2|-|TRBJ2-7|TRBD2
CASSEPPGLRKKFHEQYF
TGTGCCAGCAGTGAACCTCCGGGACTAAGGAAGAAGTTTCACGAGCAGTACTTC
>TRBV5-1|-|TRBJ2-7|-
CASSSSTATTYEQYF
TGCGCCAGCAGCTCATCGACAGCTACCACCTACGAGCAGTACTTC
>TRBV2|-|TRBJ2-3|TRBD2
CASNLAGGVSDTQYF
TGTGCCAGCAACCTAGCGGGAGGGGTGTCAGATACGCAGTATTTT
>TRBV19|once|TRBJ1-5|TRBD1
CASSRDREGFSNQPQHF
TGTGCCAGTAGTAGAGACAGGGAAGGATTTAGCAATCAGCCCCAGCATTTT
>TRBV27|-|TRBJ2-7|TRBD2
CASSELADYEQYF
TGTGCCAGCAGTGAACTAGCGGACTACGAGCAGTACTTC
>TRBV4-1|-|TRBJ1-2|-
CASSHGADGYTF
TGCGCCAGCAGCCATGGGGCGGATGGCTACACCTTC
>TRBV6-4|-|TRBJ1-5|-
CASSDSSRGPRGGSNQPQHF
TGTGCCAGCAGTGACTCGAGTCGGGGACCCCGAGGAGGGAGCAATCAGCCCCAGCATTTT
>TRBV27|once|TRBJ2-5|-
CASSFFPDGFKTQYF
TGTGCCAGCAGTTTCTTCCCGGACGGGTTTAAGACCCAGTACTTC
>TRBV4-1|-|TRBJ1-1|-
CASSLRVGDTEAFF
TGCGCCAGCAGCCTCAGGGTGGGGGACACTGAAGCTTTCTTT